Reported below is one TCR beta chain. Its antigen is not identified. Extraction yielded at least 5 micrograms of total RNA per sample. The data were taken from a study of blood T cells in healthy people across ages. General study results and limits: PBMCs were not sorted, which prevented a conclusive comparison of naive versus antigen-experienced cells.

Through a sample-barcoded 5' primer and a J-beta primer mix, a second PCR was run for 7 to 11 cycles. Each cDNA molecule, via a template-switch adaptor with 12 random nucleotides, was tagged. TCRdb passed the 5' RACE reads through MiXCR, listing each CDR3 protein once. Of 1.8 million or so distinct CDR3 sequences detected, around 40% appear once; the ten largest clones hold under 30%. The CDR3 consists of 11 residues. Germline CDR1 is MNHEY and CDR2 is SVGAGI. V shed 8 bases and J shed 8 bases, with 12 bases lying between them. This chain connects TRBV6-5 to TRBJ1-2, with D perhaps TRBD1 (5 bases). Sequencing used blood. This clonotype originated in a human donor in good health. The CDR3 region has the DNA TGTGCCAGCGGACGGGGCAGGGGCTACACCTTC. Protein sequence: CASGRGRGYTF.